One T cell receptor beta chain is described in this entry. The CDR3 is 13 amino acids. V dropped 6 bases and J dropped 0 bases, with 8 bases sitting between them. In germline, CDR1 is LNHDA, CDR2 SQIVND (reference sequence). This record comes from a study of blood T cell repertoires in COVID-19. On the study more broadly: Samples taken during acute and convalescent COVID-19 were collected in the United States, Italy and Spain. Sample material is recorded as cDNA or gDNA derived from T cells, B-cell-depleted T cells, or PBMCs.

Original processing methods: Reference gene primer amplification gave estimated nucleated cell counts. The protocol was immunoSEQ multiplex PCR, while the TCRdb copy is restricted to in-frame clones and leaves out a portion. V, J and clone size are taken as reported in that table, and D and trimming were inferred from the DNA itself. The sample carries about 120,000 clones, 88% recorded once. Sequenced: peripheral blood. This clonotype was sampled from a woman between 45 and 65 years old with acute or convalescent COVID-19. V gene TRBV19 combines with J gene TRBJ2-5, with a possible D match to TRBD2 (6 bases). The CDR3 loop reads CASSAGHQETQYF. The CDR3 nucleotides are TGTGCCAGTAGCGCGGGACACCAAGAGACCCAGTACTTC.